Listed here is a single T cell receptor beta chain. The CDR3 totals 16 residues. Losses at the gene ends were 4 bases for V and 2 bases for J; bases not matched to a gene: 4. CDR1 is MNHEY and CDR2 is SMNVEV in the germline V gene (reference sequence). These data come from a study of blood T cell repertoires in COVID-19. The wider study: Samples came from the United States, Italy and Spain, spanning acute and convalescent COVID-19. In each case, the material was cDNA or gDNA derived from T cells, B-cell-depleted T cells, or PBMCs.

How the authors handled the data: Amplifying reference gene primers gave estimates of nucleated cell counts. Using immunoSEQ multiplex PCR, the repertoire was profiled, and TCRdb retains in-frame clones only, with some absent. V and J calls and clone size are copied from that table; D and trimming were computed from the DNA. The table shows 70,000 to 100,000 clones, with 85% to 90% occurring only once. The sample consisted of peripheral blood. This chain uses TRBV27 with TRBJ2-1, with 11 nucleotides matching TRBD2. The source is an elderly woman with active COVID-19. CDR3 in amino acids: CASSSRLAGTYNEQFF. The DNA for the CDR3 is TGTGCCAGCAGTTCACGACTAGCGGGGACCTACAATGAGCAGTTCTTC.